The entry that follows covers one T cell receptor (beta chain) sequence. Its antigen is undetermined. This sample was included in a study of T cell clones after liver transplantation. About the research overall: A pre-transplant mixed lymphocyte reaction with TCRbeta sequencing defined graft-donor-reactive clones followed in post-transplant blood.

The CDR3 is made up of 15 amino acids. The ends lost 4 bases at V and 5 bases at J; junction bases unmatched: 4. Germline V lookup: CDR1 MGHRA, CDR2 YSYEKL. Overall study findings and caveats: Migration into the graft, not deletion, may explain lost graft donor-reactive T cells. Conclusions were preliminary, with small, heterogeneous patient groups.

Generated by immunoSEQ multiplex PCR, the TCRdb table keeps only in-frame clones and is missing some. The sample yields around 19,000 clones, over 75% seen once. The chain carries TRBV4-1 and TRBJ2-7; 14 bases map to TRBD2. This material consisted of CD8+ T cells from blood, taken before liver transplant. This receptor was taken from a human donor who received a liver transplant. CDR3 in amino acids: CASSLGTSGSHEQYF. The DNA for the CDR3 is TGCGCCAGCAGCCTCGGGACTAGCGGGAGCCACGAGCAGTACTTC.